Following are 28 T cell receptor beta chains from one sample sequenced in a study of cytomegalovirus exposure and HLA in healthy donors. 13 Jbeta primers and 60 Vbeta primers were used for the PCR. Sequenced by immunoSEQ multiplex PCR; TCRdb stores in-frame clones only, minus some. Of 170,000 or so clones in the sample, 60% to 80% were seen once. The sequenced material came from PBMCs. The receptor source for this set is a young woman in good health and CMV-seronegative.

This rearrangement joins TRBV9 to TRBJ1-1, with TRBD1 as a possible D gene (5 bases). In germline, CDR1 is SGDLS, CDR2 YYNGEE. The CDR3 is 14 amino acids. Trimming stripped 4 bases from V and 5 bases from J, with 15 bases between. CDR3 in DNA: TGTGCCAGCAGCTCCCGGCCGGGGGTGACTGAAGCTTTCTTT. Amino acids: CASSSRPGVTEAFF.

This chain uses TRBV29-1 with TRBJ2-1, with 7 bases matching TRBD1. Trimming took 0 bases from V and 4 from J; bases not matched to a gene: 9. Germline V lookup: CDR1 SQVTM, CDR2 ANQGSEA. The CDR3 is 16 amino acids. For the CDR3, the DNA is TGCAGCGTTGAAGATCCAAGGACAGGATTATACAATGAGCAGTTCTTC. It yields the protein CSVEDPRTGLYNEQFF.

The rearrangement joins TRBV5-1 to TRBJ1-1; D is unresolved. Germline V gives CDR1 SGHRS, CDR2 YFSETQ. Trimming removed 0 bases from V and 1 base from J, with 10 bases in between. The length of the CDR3 is 15 residues. The CDR3, as DNA: TGCGCCAGCAGCTTGGTCATGTCCGGGAACACTGAAGCTTTCTTT. It specifies CASSLVMSGNTEAFF.

The rearrangement joins TRBV7-2 to TRBJ2-3; 14 bases agree with TRBD2. Germline CDR1 is SGHTA and CDR2 is FQGNSA. The CDR3 loop spans 16 amino acids. V lost 6 bases to trimming and J lost 6 bases; unmatched junction nucleotides: 8. This CDR3 is CASRPRTSGGRDTQYF. Here the CDR3 DNA reads TGTGCCAGCAGACCTCGGACTAGCGGGGGGAGGGATACGCAGTATTTT.

The table lists this clone with a count of one. The chain carries TRBV25-1 and TRBJ2-5, with TRBD1 identical over 10 bases. The CDR3 is 14 residues long. The ends lost 5 bases at V and 11 bases at J; junction bases unmatched: 11. Germline V gene data show CDR1 as MGHDK and CDR2 as SYGVNS. The CDR3 nucleotides read TGTGCCAGCAGTTTGGGACAGGGGAAAGGGGAGCAGTACTTC. It specifies CASSLGQGKGEQYF.

As concerns this clone: Other DNA sequences in the same sample also yield this CDR3. The DNA for the CDR3 is TGCGCCAGCAGCTTGTTGGGGGGTACAGATACGCAGTATTTT. Translation: CASSLLGGTDTQYF. The chain links TRBV5-1 to TRBJ2-3, with D maybe TRBD2 (6 bases). The V gene lost 1 base and the J gene lost 3 bases, with 9 bases spanning the gap. Germline CDR1 SGHRS, CDR2 YFSETQ. The CDR3 loop spans 14 amino acids. The full variable domain, completed using reference TRBV5-1 and TRBJ2-3, is KAGVTQTPRYLIKTRGQQVTLSCSPISGHRSVSWYQQTPGQGLQFLFEYFSETQRNKGNFPGRFSGRQFSNSRSEMNVSTLELGDSALYLCASSLLGGTDTQYFGPGTRLTVL.

The chain joins TRBV6-5 to TRBJ2-5; TRBD2 aligns across 7 bases. Germline V gene data show CDR1 as MNHEY and CDR2 as SVGAGI. The CDR3 has 13 amino acids. V was pared by 6 bases and J by 5 bases, with 6 bases of the junction left unmatched. The CDR3 protein is CASSSSGDETQYF. The CDR3 DNA is TGTGCCAGCAGCTCCAGCGGGGACGAGACCCAGTACTTC.

The CDR3 DNA sequence: TGCGCCAGCAGCCTCACCCCGGGGGGCGGCGGGGTAGATACGCAGTATTTT. This gives the protein CASSLTPGGGGVDTQYF. V usage is TRBV5-1 and J usage is TRBJ2-3; D may be TRBD2 (7 bases). The ends were cut back, 4 bases at V and 5 bases at J, with 23 bases in the middle. The CDR3 consists of 17 residues. Germline V CDR1 and CDR2: SGHRS, YFSETQ.

This chain joins TRBV15 and TRBJ2-7; 9 bases align to TRBD1. The J segment lost 5 bases and the V segment lost 1 base, leaving 9 bases of the junction unmatched. CDR1 is LNHNV, CDR2 YYDKDF, per germline (reference sequence). The CDR3 runs 16 residues. CDR3 loop: CATSRGSTGGEDEQYF. The CDR3 nucleotides are TGTGCCACCAGCAGAGGTTCTACAGGGGGCGAAGACGAGCAGTACTTC.

The CDR3 protein is CASSWTGGKTQYF. CDR3 sequence (DNA): TGCGCCAGCAGCTGGACAGGGGGGAAGACCCAGTACTTC. The chain carries TRBV5-1 and TRBJ2-5, with 10 bases fitting TRBD1. V was pared by 3 bases and J by 6 bases, with 2 bases of the junction left unmatched. The CDR3 sequence is 13 residues long. In germline, CDR1 is SGHRS, CDR2 YFSETQ.

This clone was counted only a few times. The CDR3 loop is CASSYPSMYYEQYF. Written as DNA, the CDR3 is TGCGCCAGCAGCTATCCTAGCATGTACTACGAGCAGTACTTC. The V and J genes are TRBV5-1 and TRBJ2-7, with D maybe TRBD2 (5 bases). The CDR3 is 14 amino acids. Between the trimmed V and J ends, which lost 3 bases and 3 bases, there was a span of 13 bases. CDR1 is SGHRS and CDR2 is YFSETQ in the germline V gene.

This clone appeared a single time. This chain uses TRBV29-1 with TRBJ2-3; 9 positions agree with TRBD2. From germline, CDR1 is SQVTM and CDR2 ANQGSEA. The CDR3 is 14 amino acids. V lost 1 base to trimming and J lost 4 bases; unmatched junction nucleotides: 3. CDR3 coding DNA: TGCAGCGTTGAAGTGAGACTAGCGGCAGATACGCAGTATTTT. Translated, it gives CSVEVRLAADTQYF.

This chain uses TRBV28 with TRBJ1-2; 7 bases agree with TRBD1. V lost 7 bases to trimming and J lost 12 bases; unmatched junction nucleotides: 23. The CDR3 has 16 residues. In germline, CDR1 is MDHEN, CDR2 SYDVKM. For the CDR3, the DNA is TGTGCCAGCACCCTGTCCCCCTCGGGACAGTCTAAGGATAACACCTTC. Its protein product is CASTLSPSGQSKDNTF.

This clone was seen more than once but under ten times. The rearrangement links TRBV28 to TRBJ2-7, with D maybe TRBD2 (7 bases). The CDR3 has 15 residues. The germline CDR1 and CDR2 sequences are MDHEN and SYDVKM. V was shortened by 4 bases and J by 9 bases, with 22 bases between the two germline ends. CDR3 amino acids: CASSWGGGARLAQYF. DNA for the CDR3: TGTGCCAGCAGTTGGGGTGGGGGGGCGCGATTGGCGCAGTACTTC.

This clone has a single count. V usage is TRBV5-8 and J usage is TRBJ2-3, with unresolved D. V gave up 1 base and J gave up 4 bases, with 16 bases separating them. CDR1 and CDR2 from the germline V gene are SGHTS and YDEGEE. The CDR3 has 16 residues. This CDR3 reads CASSLTASSRSDTQYF. As DNA, the CDR3 is TGTGCCAGCAGCTTGACCGCTAGTTCCCGCTCAGATACGCAGTATTTT.

This clone occurred a few times. The chain carries TRBV11-2 and TRBJ2-7; the match to TRBD2 covers 12 bases. V shed 5 bases and J 5 bases; nucleotides not matched to a gene: 16. CDR3 length: 18 residues. Germline V gives CDR1 SGHAT, CDR2 FQNNGV. The DNA for the CDR3 is TGTGCCAGCAGCCGTCGACTAGCGGGGGAACTATTAATTGACGAGCAGTACTTC. Its protein product is CASSRRLAGELLIDEQYF.

V and J are TRBV30 and TRBJ1-6; tentatively, D is TRBD1 (5 bases). The V end was cut by 2 bases, the J end by 7 bases, with 12 bases between. There are 14 residues in the CDR3. Germline CDR1 and CDR2: GTSNPN and SVGIG (reference sequence). The DNA for the CDR3 is TGTGCCTGGAGTTCTTACAGGAGCAATTCACCCCTCCACTTT. Translating it yields CAWSSYRSNSPLHF.

The genes are TRBV7-2 and TRBJ1-2; D might be TRBD1 (5 bases). Deletions cut 3 bases from V and 8 bases from J, with 10 bases between. This CDR3 spans 12 amino acids. Germline V gene sequence: CDR1 SGHTA, CDR2 FQGNSA. For the CDR3, the DNA is TGTGCCAGCAGCTTCGCAGGGAGGGGCTACACCTTC. This sequence encodes CASSFAGRGYTF.

This sequence joins TRBV5-1 and TRBJ2-2; 10 bases map to TRBD2. The germline CDR1 and CDR2 sequences are SGHRS and YFSETQ. The junction had 2 bases not matched to a gene; V was cut back by 0 bases and J by 6 bases. The CDR3 totals 15 residues. The chain's CDR3 is CASSLAAGGPGELFF. The CDR3 region has the DNA TGCGCCAGCAGCTTGGCAGCGGGGGGGCCCGGGGAGCTGTTTTTT.

This sequence joins TRBV5-1 and TRBJ1-5; D remains ambiguous. This CDR3 contains 14 residues. Deletions cut 1 base from V and 2 bases from J, with 7 bases between. Germline V gene lookup returns CDR1 SGHRS and CDR2 YFSETQ. CDR3 bases: TGCGCCAGCAGCTTGTGGGCAGGCAATCAGCCCCAGCATTTT. Translation gives CASSLWAGNQPQHF.

The chain uses TRBV29-1 and TRBJ1-4, with a weak D call TRBD1 (6 bases). The CDR3 spans 13 residues. Germline CDR1 reads SQVTM; CDR2 reads ANQGSEA. V was cut by 4 bases and J by 5 bases, with 11 bases left in between. The CDR3 DNA sequence: TGCAGCGTTGGACAGGCCTCCAATGAAAAACTGTTTTTT. Amino acid sequence: CSVGQASNEKLFF.

There are a few counts of this clone. J is TRBJ2-2 and V is TRBV27; D uncertain. V lost 2 bases and J lost 7, with 14 bases in between. Germline lookup yields CDR1 MNHEY and CDR2 SMNVEV (reference sequence). This CDR3 contains 15 residues. CDR3 residues: CASSLKAGYSGELFF. The CDR3 DNA is TGTGCCAGCAGTTTAAAGGCAGGATATAGCGGGGAGCTGTTTTTT.

The chain couples TRBV2 to TRBJ1-5; tentatively, D is TRBD1 (6 bases). Per germline, CDR1 SNHLY and CDR2 FYNNEI. The CDR3 contains 14 residues. The V end was cut by 7 bases, the J end by 5 bases, with 15 bases between. Written as DNA, the CDR3 is TGTGCCAGCAAGGATCCTCAGGGGTATCAGCCCCAGCATTTT. Amino acids: CASKDPQGYQPQHF.

This rearrangement joins TRBV5-1 to TRBJ2-1; D is undetermined. Germline assignment: CDR1 SGHRS and CDR2 YFSETQ. The CDR3 contains 12 residues. V shed 0 bases and J shed 10 bases, with 8 bases lying between them. DNA of the CDR3: TGCGCCAGCAGCTTGGACACCAAGGAGCAGTTCTTC. The encoded protein is CASSLDTKEQFF.

The chain couples TRBV29-1 to TRBJ1-1; D is perhaps TRBD1 (5 bases). CDR1 and CDR2 (germline): SQVTM, ANQGSEA. V shed 4 bases and J shed 3 bases, with 15 bases lying between them. This CDR3 has 14 residues. The DNA of the CDR3 is TGCAGCGTTGTGCGTTGGACAAAGGACACTGAAGCTTTCTTT. This translates into CSVVRWTKDTEAFF. The whole variable domain, remainder taken from reference TRBV29-1 and TRBJ1-1, is SAVISQKPSRDICQRGTSLTIQCQVDSQVTMMFWYRQQPGQSLTLIATANQGSEATYESGFVIDKFPISRPNLTFSTLTVSNMSPEDSSIYLCSVVRWTKDTEAFFGQGTRLTVV.

The chain uses TRBV5-1 and TRBJ2-5; 7 nucleotides line up with TRBD1. CDR3 length equals 13 residues. V lost 4 bases to trimming and J lost 1 base; unmatched junction nucleotides: 1. CDR1 and CDR2 (germline): SGHRS, YFSETQ. The CDR3 DNA follows: TGCGCCAGCAGCCGGGACAGCCAAGAGACCCAGTACTTC. Translated: CASSRDSQETQYF.

This clone has only a few counts. The chain uses TRBV4-1 and TRBJ1-5, with 8 bases aligning to TRBD1. J was trimmed by 4 bases and V by 1 base; bases with no gene match: 6. The CDR3 is 16 residues long. Germline values: CDR1 MGHRA, CDR2 YSYEKL. CDR3: CASSQVPGGWNQPQHF. DNA for the CDR3: TGCGCCAGCAGCCAAGTTCCAGGGGGCTGGAATCAGCCCCAGCATTTT.

The chain recombines TRBV7-8 with TRBJ2-7, with a possible D match to TRBD1 (6 bases). This CDR3 has 12 amino acids. V was clipped by 3 bases and J by 13 bases, with 16 bases between them. CDR1 and CDR2 from the germline V gene are SGHVS and FQNEAQ. CDR3 region: CASSLHKDSAYF. CDR3 in DNA: TGTGCCAGCAGCTTGCACAAGGACAGTGCATACTTC.